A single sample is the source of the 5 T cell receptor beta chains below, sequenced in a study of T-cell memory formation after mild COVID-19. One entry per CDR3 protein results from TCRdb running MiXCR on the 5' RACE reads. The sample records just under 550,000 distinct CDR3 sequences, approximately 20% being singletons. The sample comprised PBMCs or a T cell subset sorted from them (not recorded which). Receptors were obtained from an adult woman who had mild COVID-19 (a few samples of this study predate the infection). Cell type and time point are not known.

CDR3 nucleotides: TGCAGTGTTACCGGACAGTCTGGTCAGCCCCAGCATTTT. It encodes CSVTGQSGQPQHF. The chain has TRBV20-1 and TRBJ1-5, with TRBD1 as a possible D gene (6 bases). V was shortened by 7 bases and J by 6 bases, with 16 bases between the two germline ends. Germline V gene sequence: CDR1 DFQATT, CDR2 SNEGSKA (reference sequence). The CDR3 spans 13 residues.

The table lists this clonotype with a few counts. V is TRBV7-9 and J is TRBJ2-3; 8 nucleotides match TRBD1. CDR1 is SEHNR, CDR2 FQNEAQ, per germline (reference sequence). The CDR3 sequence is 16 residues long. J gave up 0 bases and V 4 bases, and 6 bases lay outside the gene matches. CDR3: CASSSSQGASTDTQYF. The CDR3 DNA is TGTGCCAGCAGCTCCTCGCAGGGGGCTAGCACAGATACGCAGTATTTT.

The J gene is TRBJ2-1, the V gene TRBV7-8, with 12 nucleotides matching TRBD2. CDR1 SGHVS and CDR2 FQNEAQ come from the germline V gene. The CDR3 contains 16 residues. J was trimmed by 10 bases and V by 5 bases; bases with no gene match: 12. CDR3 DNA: TGTGCCAGCAGCGGGACTTCTAGCGGGGGGGCCTGGGAGCAGTTCTTC. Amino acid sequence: CASSGTSSGGAWEQFF.

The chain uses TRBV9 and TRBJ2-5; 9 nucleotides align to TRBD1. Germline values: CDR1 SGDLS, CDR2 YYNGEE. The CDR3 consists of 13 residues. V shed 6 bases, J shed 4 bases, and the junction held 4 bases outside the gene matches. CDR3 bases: TGTGCCAGCACAACAGGGGGCGGAGAGACCCAGTACTTC. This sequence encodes CASTTGGGETQYF.

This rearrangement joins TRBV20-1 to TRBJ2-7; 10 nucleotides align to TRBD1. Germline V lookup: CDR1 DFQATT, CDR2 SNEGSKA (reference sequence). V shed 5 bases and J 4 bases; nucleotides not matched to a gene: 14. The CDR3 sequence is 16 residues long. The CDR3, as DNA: TGCAGTGCTCCACTCAACGACAGGGGGCGGTGGTACGAGCAGTACTTC. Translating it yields CSAPLNDRGRWYEQYF.